The 18 T cell receptor beta chains below were found in one sample sequenced in a study of CD8+CD57+ T cells in acquired aplastic anemia. According to the study, genomic DNA was the template for TCR beta VDJ and CDR3 profiling. TCRdb ran MiXCR on the reads and lists one entry per CDR3 protein. The table includes 150,000 to 200,000 distinct CDR3 sequences, 70% to 75% detected once. Sequenced patients had shown CD8+CD57+ cell expansion by flow cytometry. The sample comprised sorted CD4+, CD8+, or CD8+CD57+ T cells (not recorded which) from PBMCs. The receptors originated from a human donor with aplastic anemia.

The V call is TRBV19, the J call TRBJ2-7; 8 nucleotides agree with TRBD1. V lost 6 bases to trimming and J lost 6 bases; unmatched junction nucleotides: 13. In germline, CDR1 is LNHDA, CDR2 SQIVND (reference sequence). The CDR3 covers 15 residues. The CDR3 DNA is TGTGCCAGTAGAGCCCCACAGGGGGATCGGTCCGAGCAGTACTTC. It translates to CASRAPQGDRSEQYF.

Concerning this clonotype itself: The junction shows a germline mismatch at one end, possibly a read error. The V call is TRBV15, the J call TRBJ2-6; 9 positions match TRBD1. Per germline, CDR1 LNHNV and CDR2 YYDKDF (reference sequence). CDR3 length: 16 amino acids. CDR3 sequence reads: CATSRDLRTGANVLTF. In DNA form, the CDR3 reads TGTGCCACCAGCAGAGATCTTCGGACAGGGGCCAACGTACTGACTTTC.

A remark on this clonotype: Lacking the conserved final phenylalanine or tryptophan, this CDR3 likely reflects a read error. The chain carries TRBV15 and TRBJ1-1, with D hard to call. The CDR3 spans 14 residues. In germline, CDR1 is LNHNV, CDR2 YYDKDF (reference sequence). V was shortened by 0 bases and J by 6 bases, with 11 bases between the two germline ends. DNA for the CDR3: TGTGCCACCAGCAGAGATCCCAAGGGCGCTGAAGCTTTCTCT. Its protein is CATSRDPKGAEAFS.

This clonotype occurred once. The chain couples TRBV2 to TRBJ1-6, with D unresolved. The germline CDR1 and CDR2 sequences are SNHLY and FYNNEI. Trimming removed 1 base from V and 11 bases from J, with 12 bases in between. CDR3 length equals 14 residues. CDR3 in DNA: TGTGCCAGCAGTGAAGACTATGCGAATGCACCCCTCCACTTT. This encodes CASSEDYANAPLHF. The full variable domain, rest sourced from reference TRBV2 and TRBJ1-6, is EPEVTQTPSHQVTQMGQEVILRCVPISNHLYFYWYRQILGQKVEFLVSFYNNEISEKSEIFDDQFSVERPDGSNFTLKIRSTKLEDSAMYFCASSEDYANAPLHFGNGTRLTVT.

The chain is built from TRBV5-5 and TRBJ1-6; 7 bases match TRBD1. Germline V lookup: CDR1 SGHKS, CDR2 YYEKEE (reference sequence). The J segment lost 7 bases and the V segment lost 4 bases, leaving 5 bases of the junction unmatched. The CDR3 is made up of 14 amino acids. DNA of the CDR3: TGTGCCAGCAGCCAAGGGACAGAGAATTCACCCCTCCACTTT. Its protein product is CASSQGTENSPLHF.

The chain is built from TRBV2 and TRBJ2-1; 13 bases match TRBD2. CDR1 SNHLY and CDR2 FYNNEI come from the germline V gene. The CDR3 consists of 19 residues. V was pared by 5 bases and J by 2 bases, with 12 bases of the junction left unmatched. The CDR3: CASSRQDLTSGGPYNEQFF. DNA of the CDR3: TGTGCCAGCAGTCGACAGGACCTGACTAGCGGGGGGCCCTACAATGAGCAGTTCTTC.

This clonotype has only a few counts. The V call is TRBV5-4, the J call TRBJ2-1, with 12 nucleotides matching TRBD2. CDR3 size: 17 residues. The trim removed 3 bases at V and 9 bases at J, leaving 13 bases unmatched. The germline V gene has CDR1 SGHNT and CDR2 YYREEE (reference sequence). CDR3 DNA sequence: TGTGCCAGCAGCTACGCGACTAGCGGGGGCCCATCAGGTGAGCAGTTCTTC. Protein sequence: CASSYATSGGPSGEQFF.

This chain links TRBV20-1 with TRBJ2-3, with D possibly being TRBD2 (6 bases). The CDR3 contains 14 residues. Germline V CDR1 and CDR2: DFQATT, SNEGSKA (reference sequence). V was shortened by 5 bases and J by 0 bases, with 12 bases between the two germline ends. The CDR3 loop is CSARRAGSTDTQYF. CDR3 nucleotide sequence: TGCAGTGCTCGCCGGGCGGGGAGCACAGATACGCAGTATTTT.

This sequence joins TRBV20-1 and TRBJ1-2; 7 positions agree with TRBD1. V was clipped by 3 bases and J by 3 bases; unmatched bases: 7. The CDR3 is made up of 14 amino acids. Germline lookup yields CDR1 DFQATT and CDR2 SNEGSKA (reference sequence). The CDR3 sequence is CSASGAGQDYGYTF. The CDR3 nucleotides read TGCAGTGCTAGCGGCGCCGGACAGGACTATGGCTACACCTTC.

V is TRBV7-6 and J is TRBJ2-1; 8 bases match TRBD2. The CDR3 is 16 residues long. V shed 4 bases, J shed 4 bases, and the junction held 9 bases outside the gene matches. Germline-derived CDR1 and CDR2 are SGHVS and FNYEAQ. For the CDR3, the DNA is TGTGCCAGCAGCTCTCTCACTAGCGGACTTTACAATGAGCAGTTCTTC. This encodes CASSSLTSGLYNEQFF.

As DNA, the CDR3 is TGTGCCAGTAGTATAAGAGGGGCAGGGGATGGCTACACCTTC. It codes for CASSIRGAGDGYTF. V and J are TRBV19 and TRBJ1-2; possibly TRBD1 for D (6 bases). The germline V and J ends were trimmed by 2 bases and 6 bases, with 13 bases remaining between them. Germline CDR1 reads LNHDA; CDR2 reads SQIVND (reference sequence). This CDR3 comprises 14 residues. The full variable domain, its missing parts supplied by reference TRBV19 and TRBJ1-2, is DGGITQSPKYLFRKEGQNVTLSCEQNLNHDAMYWYRQDPGQGLRLIYYSQIVNDFQKGDIAEGYSVSREKKESFPLTVTSAQKNPTAFYLCASSIRGAGDGYTFGSGTRLTVV.

V gene TRBV7-6 combines with J gene TRBJ2-5, with D possibly matching TRBD1 (5 bases). The CDR3 covers 15 residues. Germline V gene lookup returns CDR1 SGHVS and CDR2 FNYEAQ. Trimming shortened V by 2 bases and J by 6 bases, and 16 bases separated the two germline ends. CDR3 DNA: TGTGCCAGCAGCTTACCGCACAGGTCTCTAAAGACCCAGTACTTC. Translated: CASSLPHRSLKTQYF.

This clonotype was detected only a few times. CDR3 coding DNA: TGTGCCAGCAGCCCCATCGTAACAGAAGCTTTCTTT. It yields the protein CASSPIVTEAFF. The chain combines TRBV2 with TRBJ1-1; no reliable D call. Germline V gives CDR1 SNHLY, CDR2 FYNNEI. CDR3 length equals 12 residues. V dropped 6 bases and J dropped 8 bases, with 13 bases sitting between them.

In regard to this clonotype: This may be a read error: a much more frequent sequence differs by one nucleotide. The chain combines TRBV9 with TRBJ2-1; TRBD2 matches 14 bases. After removal of 3 bases from V and 6 bases from J, the junction contained 2 bases not matched to a gene. The CDR3 contains 15 residues. Germline-derived CDR1 and CDR2 are SGDLS and YYNGEE. The CDR3 region is CASSGGTSGSNEQFF. CDR3 sequence (DNA): TGTGCCAGCAGCGGTGGGACTAGCGGGAGCAATGAGCAGTTCTTC.

The rearrangement joins TRBV7-3 to TRBJ1-4, with unresolved D. Trimming left V 5 bases short and J 6 bases short, with 7 bases between. There are 12 residues in the CDR3. Per the germline V gene, CDR1 is SGHTA and CDR2 is FQGTGA. Written as DNA, the CDR3 is TGTGCCAGCAGCGCGGCCTATGAAAAACTGTTTTTT. It encodes CASSAAYEKLFF. The full variable domain, in which reference TRBV7-3 and TRBJ1-4 provide the parts outside the CDR3, is GAGVSQTPSNKVTEKGKYVELRCDPISGHTALYWYRQSLGQGPEFLIYFQGTGAADDSGLPNDRFFAVRPEGSVSTLKIQRTERGDSAVYLCASSAAYEKLFFGSGTQLSVL.

This rearrangement joins TRBV10-3 to TRBJ1-5; 7 nucleotides align to TRBD1. The germline CDR1 and CDR2 sequences are ENHRY and SYGVKD. V lost 4 bases to trimming and J lost 1 base; unmatched junction nucleotides: 4. This CDR3 region has 15 residues. Written as DNA, the CDR3 is TGTGCCATCAGTGCCGGGACAGCAAGCAATCAGCCCCAGCATTTT. It codes for CAISAGTASNQPQHF.

As to this clonotype: Since no conserved phenylalanine or tryptophan closes the CDR3, a read error is the likely cause. The chain combines TRBV20-1 with TRBJ2-7; tentatively, D is TRBD2 (6 bases). Trimming shortened V by 3 bases and J by 0 bases, and 15 bases separated the two germline ends. This CDR3 has 15 amino acids. Germline V gene lookup returns CDR1 DFQATT and CDR2 SNEGSKA (reference sequence). Written as DNA, the CDR3 is TGCAGTGCTAGCCCTAGCGCCCTAAGCTCCTACGAGCAGTACCTC. Its translation is CSASPSALSSYEQYL.

The CDR3, as DNA: TGTGCCAGCGGTGACAGGAAATATAACTATGGCTACACCTTC. It codes for CASGDRKYNYGYTF. This chain joins TRBV12-3 or TRBV12-4 and TRBJ1-2, with D perhaps TRBD1 (6 bases). The CDR3 runs 14 residues. The ends were cut back, 8 bases at V and 1 base at J, with 14 bases in the middle.